This T cell receptor beta chain was captured by sequencing in a study of T cell changes during pregnancy in multiple sclerosis. Trimming stripped 3 bases from V and 1 base from J, with 7 bases between. CDR1 is LNHDA, CDR2 SQIVND, per germline (reference sequence). The CDR3 spans 14 residues. TCRdb's table, derived via immunoSEQ multiplex PCR, lists solely in-frame clones and lacks some. This table holds nearly 80,000 clones, just over 90% found once. The sequence was collected from a female donor with multiple sclerosis, enrolled in a pregnancy study. The V and J genes are TRBV19 and TRBJ1-5; a possible D gene is TRBD1 (5 bases). Sequencing used CD4+ T cells from peripheral blood mononuclear cells, obtained before pregnancy. The CDR3 reads CASSMGGSNQPQHF. The CDR3 DNA sequence: TGTGCCAGTAGTATGGGGGGGAGCAATCAGCCCCAGCATTTT.